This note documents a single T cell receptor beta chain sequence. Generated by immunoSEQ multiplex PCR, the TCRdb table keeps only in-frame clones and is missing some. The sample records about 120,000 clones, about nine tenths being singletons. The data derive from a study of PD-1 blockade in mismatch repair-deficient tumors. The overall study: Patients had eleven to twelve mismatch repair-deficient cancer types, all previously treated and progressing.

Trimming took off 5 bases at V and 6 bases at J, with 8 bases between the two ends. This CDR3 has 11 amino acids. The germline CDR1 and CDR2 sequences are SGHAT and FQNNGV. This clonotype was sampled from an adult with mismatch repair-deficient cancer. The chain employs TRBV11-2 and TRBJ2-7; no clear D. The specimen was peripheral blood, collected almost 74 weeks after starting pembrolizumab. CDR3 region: CASSPLSEQYF. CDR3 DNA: TGTGCCAGCAGCCCTCTATCCGAGCAGTACTTC.